The clone carrying this TCR beta chain was seen a few times. Trimming removed 4 bases at V and 2 bases at J, with 10 bases between. This CDR3 has 14 amino acids. Germline V gene data show CDR1 as SGHNT and CDR2 as YYREEE (reference sequence). The source of the sample is a study of chemoradiotherapy in HPV16-positive cancers. Here immunoSEQ multiplex PCR was the method, and the copy in TCRdb shows in-frame clones only, minus some. The table lists approximately 6,600 clones, about 84% of them singletons, with about 7.6% in the top ten. This clonotype was sampled from a human donor with HPV-associated anogenital cancer. V and J are TRBV5-4 and TRBJ2-1; weak D call: TRBD2 (5 bases). Sequenced material: tumor tissue, taken from a patient who underwent chemoradiotherapy. CDR3 region: CASSPPGTYNEQFF. CDR3 nucleotide sequence: TGTGCCAGCAGCCCGCCGGGGACCTACAATGAGCAGTTCTTC.